This TCR beta chain was identified during a study of graft-versus-host responses after intestinal transplantation. At the level of the study: Anti-thymocyte globulin served as induction for all recipients, who then took tacrolimus and steroids for about 3 years.

The study's findings and limits: Among circulating GvH clones, peak levels were associated with early post-transplant declines in HvG clones. Some GvH clones appeared in ileal mucosa or blood before recipient bone marrow. High graft-versus-host to host-versus-graft clonal ratios were found in allografts of patients who had graft-donor T cell macrochimerism.

Produced via immunoSEQ multiplex PCR; TCRdb's table is partial and in-frame only. The sample has 90,000 to 130,000 clones, around nine tenths seen once. Trimming at V came to 7 bases and at J to 7 bases, leaving 12 bases not matched to a gene. Germline values: CDR1 ENHRY, CDR2 SYGVKD. This CDR3 has 15 residues. About this clone itself: Its antigen is undetermined.

V and J are TRBV10-3 and TRBJ2-1; 8 positions match TRBD2. The source of this sequence is a human donor who was the organ donor for an intestinal transplant. The specimen comprised unstimulated CD4+ T cells sorted from spleen or lymph node cells, sampled before transplant. The CDR3 bases are TGTGCCATCACTCGGGGGGCTAGCGGGCTTAATGAGCAGTTCTTC. Amino acid sequence: CAITRGASGLNEQFF.